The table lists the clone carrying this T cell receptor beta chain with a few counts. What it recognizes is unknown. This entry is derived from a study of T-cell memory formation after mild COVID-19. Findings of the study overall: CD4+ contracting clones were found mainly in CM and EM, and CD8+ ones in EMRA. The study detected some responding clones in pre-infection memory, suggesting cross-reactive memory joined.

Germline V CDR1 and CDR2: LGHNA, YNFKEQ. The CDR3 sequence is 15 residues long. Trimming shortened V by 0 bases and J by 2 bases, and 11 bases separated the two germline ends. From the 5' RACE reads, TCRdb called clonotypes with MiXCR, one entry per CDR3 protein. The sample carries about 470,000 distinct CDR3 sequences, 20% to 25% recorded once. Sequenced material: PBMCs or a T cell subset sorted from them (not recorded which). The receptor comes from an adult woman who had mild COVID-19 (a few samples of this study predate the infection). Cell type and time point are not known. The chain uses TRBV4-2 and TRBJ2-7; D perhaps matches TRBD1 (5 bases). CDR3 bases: TGTGCCAGCAGCCAAGAGGGGCTTGGAGCCTACGAGCAGTACTTC. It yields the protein CASSQEGLGAYEQYF.